This T cell receptor (beta chain) was obtained from a study of post-analysis software for immune sequencing data. Whole-study context: The disease courses spanned relapsing-remitting, secondary progressive and progressive-relapsing forms of multiple sclerosis.

Remarks on this clonotype: Its antigen remains unknown.

Germline CDR1 is DFQATT and CDR2 is SNEGSKA (reference sequence). V gave up 4 bases and J gave up 2 bases, with 18 bases separating them. The CDR3 covers 16 residues. Unique molecular identifiers tagged the TCR beta cDNA libraries. The source material, about 0.95 to 11 million T cells, gave rise to about 500,000 cDNA molecules. TCRdb redid the calling of the PCR reads with MiXCR, one entry per CDR3 protein. The table includes about 820,000 distinct CDR3 sequences, 53% detected once. Study-wide results and limits: Four to six TRBV segments were more frequent in patients than controls; TRBV5-6, TRBV5-1 and TRBV20-1 belonged to this group. Samples sharing a preparation batch grouped tightly together when assessed by F measure. Significantly lower normalized Chao1 diversity was seen in multiple sclerosis patients than in controls.

V usage is TRBV20-1 and J usage is TRBJ2-1; the D is unclear. The sequence was collected from a girl under 18 with multiple sclerosis. Sequenced material: blood. CDR3 DNA: TGCAGTGCTACGCCTCTAGTCCCGCCAACCTACAATGAGCAGTTCTTC. It specifies CSATPLVPPTYNEQFF.